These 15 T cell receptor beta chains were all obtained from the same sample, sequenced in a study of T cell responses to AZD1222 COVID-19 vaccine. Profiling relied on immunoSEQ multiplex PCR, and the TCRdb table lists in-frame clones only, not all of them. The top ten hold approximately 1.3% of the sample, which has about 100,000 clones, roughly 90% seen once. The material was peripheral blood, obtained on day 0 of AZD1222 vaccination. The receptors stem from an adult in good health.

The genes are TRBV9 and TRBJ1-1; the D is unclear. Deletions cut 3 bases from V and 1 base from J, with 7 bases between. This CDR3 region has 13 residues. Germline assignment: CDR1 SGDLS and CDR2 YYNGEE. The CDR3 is CASSAKGNTEAFF. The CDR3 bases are TGTGCCAGCAGCGCAAAGGGGAACACTGAAGCTTTCTTT.

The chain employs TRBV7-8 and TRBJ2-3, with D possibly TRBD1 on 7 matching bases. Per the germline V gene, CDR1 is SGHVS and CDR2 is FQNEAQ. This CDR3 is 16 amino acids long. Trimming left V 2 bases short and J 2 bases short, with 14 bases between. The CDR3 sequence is CASSLQGGGATDTQYF. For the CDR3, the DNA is TGTGCCAGCAGCTTACAGGGGGGCGGGGCCACAGATACGCAGTATTTT.

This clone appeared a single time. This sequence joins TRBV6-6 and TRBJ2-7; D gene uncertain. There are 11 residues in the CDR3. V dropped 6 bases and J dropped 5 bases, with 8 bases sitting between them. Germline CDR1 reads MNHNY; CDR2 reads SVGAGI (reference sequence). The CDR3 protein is CASSHYHEQYF. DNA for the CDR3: TGTGCCAGCAGCCACTACCACGAGCAGTACTTC.

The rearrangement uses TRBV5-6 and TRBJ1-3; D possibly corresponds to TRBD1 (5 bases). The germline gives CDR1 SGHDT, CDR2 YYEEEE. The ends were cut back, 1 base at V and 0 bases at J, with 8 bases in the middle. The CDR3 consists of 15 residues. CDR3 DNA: TGTGCCAGCAGCTTGTGGGGGACCTCTGGAAACACCATATATTTT. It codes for CASSLWGTSGNTIYF.

The CDR3 nucleotides read TGTGCCAGCAAGACAGGGTCGAACACCGGGGAGCTGTTTTTT. Translated: CASKTGSNTGELFF. The V gene is TRBV7-6, the J gene TRBJ2-2; TRBD1 matches 7 bases. V was pared by 7 bases and J by 0 bases, with 2 bases of the junction left unmatched. The germline CDR1 and CDR2 sequences are SGHVS and FNYEAQ. The CDR3 totals 14 residues.

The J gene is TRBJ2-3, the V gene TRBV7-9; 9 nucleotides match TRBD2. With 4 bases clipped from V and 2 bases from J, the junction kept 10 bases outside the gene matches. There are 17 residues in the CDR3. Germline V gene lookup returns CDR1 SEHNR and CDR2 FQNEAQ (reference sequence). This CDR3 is CASSSRGGGAYTDTQYF. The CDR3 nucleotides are TGTGCCAGCAGCTCAAGGGGCGGGGGGGCCTACACAGATACGCAGTATTTT.

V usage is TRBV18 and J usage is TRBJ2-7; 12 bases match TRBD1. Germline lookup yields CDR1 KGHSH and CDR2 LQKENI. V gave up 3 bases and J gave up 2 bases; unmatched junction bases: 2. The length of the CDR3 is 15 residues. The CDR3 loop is CASSPGTGGTYEQYF. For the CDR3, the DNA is TGTGCCAGCTCACCCGGGACAGGGGGCACCTACGAGCAGTACTTC.

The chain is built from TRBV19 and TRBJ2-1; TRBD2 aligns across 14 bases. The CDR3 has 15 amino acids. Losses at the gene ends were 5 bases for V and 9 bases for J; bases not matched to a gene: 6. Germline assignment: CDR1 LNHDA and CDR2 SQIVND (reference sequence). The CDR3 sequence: CASSWTSGGLTEQFF. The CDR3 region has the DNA TGTGCCAGTAGTTGGACTAGCGGGGGGCTCACTGAGCAGTTCTTC.

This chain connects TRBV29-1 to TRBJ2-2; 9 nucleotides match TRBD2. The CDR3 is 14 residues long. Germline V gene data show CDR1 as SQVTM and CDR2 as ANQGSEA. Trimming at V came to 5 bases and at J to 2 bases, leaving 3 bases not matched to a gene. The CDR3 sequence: CSVPSGANTGELFF. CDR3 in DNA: TGCAGCGTTCCTAGCGGGGCTAACACCGGGGAGCTGTTTTTT.

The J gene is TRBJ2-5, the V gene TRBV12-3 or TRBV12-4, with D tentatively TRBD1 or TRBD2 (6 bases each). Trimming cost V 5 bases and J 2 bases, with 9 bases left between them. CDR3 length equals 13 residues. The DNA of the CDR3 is TGTGCCAGCAGTATAGGGGGGCAAGAGACCCAGTACTTC. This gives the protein CASSIGGQETQYF.

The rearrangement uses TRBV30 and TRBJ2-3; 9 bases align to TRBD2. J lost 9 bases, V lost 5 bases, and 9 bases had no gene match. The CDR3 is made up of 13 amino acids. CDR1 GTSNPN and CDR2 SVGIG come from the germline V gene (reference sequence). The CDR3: CAWRQRGVETQYF. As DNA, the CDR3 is TGTGCCTGGCGCCAGCGGGGGGTGGAGACGCAGTATTTT.

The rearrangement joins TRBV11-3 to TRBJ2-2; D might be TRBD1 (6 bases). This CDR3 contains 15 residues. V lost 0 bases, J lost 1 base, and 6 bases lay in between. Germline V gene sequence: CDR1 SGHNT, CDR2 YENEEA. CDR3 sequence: CASSLEQGNTGELFF. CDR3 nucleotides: TGTGCCAGCAGCTTAGAACAGGGGAACACCGGGGAGCTGTTTTTT.

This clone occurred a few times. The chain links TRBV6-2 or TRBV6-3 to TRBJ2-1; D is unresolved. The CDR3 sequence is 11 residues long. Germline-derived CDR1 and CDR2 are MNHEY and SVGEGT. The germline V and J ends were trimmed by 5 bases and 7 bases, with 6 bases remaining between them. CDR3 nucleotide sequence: TGTGCCAGCAGTCCCCGGAATGAGCAGTTCTTC. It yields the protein CASSPRNEQFF.

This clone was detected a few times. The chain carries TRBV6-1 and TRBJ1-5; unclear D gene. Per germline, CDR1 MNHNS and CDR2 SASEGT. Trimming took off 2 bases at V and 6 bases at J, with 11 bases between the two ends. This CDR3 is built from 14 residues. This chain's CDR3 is CASSELAGGQPQHF. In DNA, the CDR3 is TGTGCCAGCAGTGAACTGGCAGGAGGTCAGCCCCAGCATTTT.

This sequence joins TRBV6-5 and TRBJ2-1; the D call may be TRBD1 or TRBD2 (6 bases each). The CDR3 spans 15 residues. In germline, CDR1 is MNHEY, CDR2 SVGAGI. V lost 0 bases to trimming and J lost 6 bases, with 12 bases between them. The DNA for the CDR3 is TGTGCCAGCAGTTACTCGACGGGGGCCGGCAATGAGCAGTTCTTC. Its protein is CASSYSTGAGNEQFF.